This TCR beta chain emerged from a study of cytomegalovirus exposure and HLA in healthy donors. Study context: Earlier, approximately 190 million T cells were analyzed, and about 100 million unique TCR beta sequences were found among them. Genetic ancestry analysis placed approximately 80% of the 300 to 500 donors that were genotyped in the Caucasian-associated cluster.

With respect to this clone: What it binds is unknown.

The CDR3 spans 15 residues. Trimming left V 0 bases short and J 0 bases short, with 8 bases between. From germline, CDR1 is KGHSH and CDR2 LQKENI. Vbeta (60) and Jbeta (13) primers were used in the PCR. Generated by immunoSEQ multiplex PCR, the TCRdb table keeps only in-frame clones and is missing some. The sample has about 120,000 clones, 60% to 80% seen once; the top ten hold roughly 5.9%. The study, taken as a whole, reports: A prior analysis recorded that most TCR beta V segments were productive about 90% or about 30% of the time.

The clonotype comes from a woman younger than 45 in good health and CMV-seropositive. Specimen: PBMCs. The chain carries TRBV18 and TRBJ1-1; D not certain. For the CDR3, the DNA is TGTGCCAGCTCACCACCGGGCACCCTGAACACTGAAGCTTTCTTT. This codes for CASSPPGTLNTEAFF.